The 20 T cell receptor beta chains below all came from one sample that was sequenced in a study of beta chain features in type 1 diabetes. Study-level results: Shorter TCRB CDR3s, moderately but significantly so, were found in Type 1 diabetes patients in all four CD4+ subsets.

The antigens of these receptors remain unknown. cDNA synthesis used the whole RNA isolate, giving expressed TCRB sequences. TCRdb keeps only in-frame clones here, not all; method: immunoSEQ multiplex PCR. Among more than 250,000 clones, about 24% were seen once, and the ten largest hold more than 0.009%. Sequencing input: naive CD4+ T cells from blood. The source is a woman aged 25 to 39 with type 1 diabetes.

This clone was seen only a few times. The J gene is TRBJ2-1, the V gene TRBV2; D is unresolved. Trimming removed 5 bases from V and 9 bases from J, with 14 bases in between. Looked up from germline, CDR1 is SNHLY and CDR2 is FYNNEI. There are 13 residues in the CDR3. The CDR3 is CASSLESRIEQFF. Here the CDR3 DNA reads TGTGCCAGCAGTCTGGAGAGTAGAATTGAGCAGTTCTTC.

The V and J genes are TRBV29-1 and TRBJ2-7, with 10 bases aligning to TRBD2. Germline V lookup: CDR1 SQVTM, CDR2 ANQGSEA. This CDR3 is 14 amino acids long. The junction had 6 bases not matched to a gene; V was cut back by 2 bases and J by 5 bases. The CDR3 spells CSVESGRAGDEQYF. The DNA for the CDR3 is TGCAGCGTTGAAAGCGGGAGGGCCGGGGACGAGCAGTACTTC.

This clone was seen a handful of times. The rearrangement uses TRBV14 and TRBJ1-2; 8 positions agree with TRBD1. This CDR3 region has 15 residues. CDR1 is SGHDN, CDR2 FVKESK, per germline. Losses at the gene ends were 0 bases for V and 6 bases for J; bases not matched to a gene: 6. The CDR3 DNA follows: TGTGCCAGCAGCCAAGATACAGGGGGAAGGCATGGCTACACCTTC. Protein product: CASSQDTGGRHGYTF.

V usage is TRBV5-1 and J usage is TRBJ2-5; 8 nucleotides match TRBD2. V shed 0 bases, J shed 5 bases, and the junction held 9 bases outside the gene matches. This CDR3 spans 16 amino acids. Per the germline V gene, CDR1 is SGHRS and CDR2 is YFSETQ. CDR3 sequence reads: CASSLAVAGGGETQYF. Written as DNA, the CDR3 is TGCGCCAGCAGCTTGGCCGTTGCGGGAGGAGGGGAGACCCAGTACTTC.

In nucleotides, the CDR3 is TGTGCCAGCAGTTCAACCTCTAGCTACGAGCAGTACTTC. Translating gives CASSSTSSYEQYF. The genes are TRBV6-6 and TRBJ2-7; D unclear. Trimming pared 4 bases from V and 3 bases from J, leaving 10 bases between. CDR1 and CDR2 (germline): MNHNY, SVGAGI (reference sequence). The CDR3 sequence is 13 residues long.

This chain connects TRBV18 to TRBJ2-1, with 9 positions matching TRBD1. The CDR3 has 15 residues. The junction had 11 bases not matched to a gene; V was cut back by 6 bases and J by 8 bases. Germline V gene lookup returns CDR1 KGHSH and CDR2 LQKENI. The CDR3 is CASSPGTGNRYEQFF. CDR3 sequence (DNA): TGTGCCAGCTCCCCCGGGACAGGGAATCGTTATGAGCAGTTCTTC. Full variable domain (remainder filled in from reference TRBV18 and TRBJ2-1): NAGVMQNPRHLVRRRGQEARLRCSPMKGHSHVYWYRQLPEEGLKFMVYLQKENIIDESGMPKERFSAEFPKEGPSILRIQQVVRGDSAAYFCASSPGTGNRYEQFFGPGTRLTVL.

The chain recombines TRBV10-3 with TRBJ2-3, with TRBD2 matching 9 bases. Germline-derived CDR1 and CDR2 are ENHRY and SYGVKD. CDR3 length: 15 amino acids. Germline trimming cut 3 bases from V and 4 bases from J; bases unmatched to any gene: 5. The CDR3 DNA reads TGTGCCATCAGTGATTTGTCTAGCGGGGCAGATACGCAGTATTTT. Protein sequence: CAISDLSSGADTQYF.

This clone was counted a few times. The chain combines TRBV7-3 with TRBJ2-2, with D unresolved. Germline CDR1 is SGHTA and CDR2 is FQGTGA. Trimming removed 4 bases at V and 4 bases at J, with 16 bases between. This CDR3 has 16 amino acids. The CDR3 coding sequence is TGTGCCAGCAGCTCCCACCCAGTGTCCAGCACCGGGGAGCTGTTTTTT. Its protein is CASSSHPVSSTGELFF.

As regards this clone: An end of the junction differs from the germline gene, which may be a read error. The chain carries TRBV30 and TRBJ1-4, with D possibly TRBD1 on 6 matching bases. There are 14 residues in the CDR3. Per the germline V gene, CDR1 is GTSNPN and CDR2 is SVGIG (reference sequence). The CDR3 bases are TGTGCCTGGAGTTCAGGGGCTGGGGATGAAAAACTATTTTTT. Translation: CAWSSGAGDEKLFF.

The J gene is TRBJ2-7, the V gene TRBV7-9; D may be TRBD1 (5 bases). CDR1 and CDR2 (germline): SEHNR, FQNEAQ (reference sequence). V lost 2 bases and J 0 bases, leaving 17 bases between the germline ends. CDR3 length equals 17 residues. CDR3 in amino acids: CASSLPGLGLISYEQYF. CDR3 bases: TGTGCCAGCAGCTTACCAGGGCTGGGGCTCATCTCCTACGAGCAGTACTTC.

The V gene is TRBV2, the J gene TRBJ2-7, with D perhaps matching TRBD1 (6 bases). Looked up from germline, CDR1 is SNHLY and CDR2 is FYNNEI. This CDR3 has 18 amino acids. Trimming removed 3 bases at V and 3 bases at J, with 24 bases between. The CDR3 DNA follows: TGTGCCAGCAGTGAGGGATTCTACAGGGAACAAGCGCGCTACGAGCAGTACTTC. This gives the protein CASSEGFYREQARYEQYF.

The chain recombines TRBV28 with TRBJ1-5; 9 bases agree with TRBD1. The V segment lost 7 bases and the J segment 4 bases; nucleotides outside the gene matches: 5. There are 14 residues in the CDR3. Germline V gives CDR1 MDHEN, CDR2 SYDVKM. Written as DNA, the CDR3 is TGTGCCAGCACCTACGGACAGGGGAATCAGCCCCAGCATTTT. It specifies CASTYGQGNQPQHF.

V gene TRBV30 combines with J gene TRBJ2-2; TRBD1 is a possible D gene (6 bases). Germline CDR1 is GTSNPN and CDR2 is SVGIG (reference sequence). The length of the CDR3 is 17 residues. The V end was cut by 4 bases, the J end by 0 bases, with 18 bases between. The CDR3 sequence is CAWNSDRRIPNTGELFF. CDR3 sequence (DNA): TGTGCCTGGAATTCAGACAGGCGCATACCGAACACCGGGGAGCTGTTTTTT.

The genes are TRBV2 and TRBJ2-5; D is ambiguous. Looked up from germline, CDR1 is SNHLY and CDR2 is FYNNEI. V lost 5 bases to trimming and J lost 4 bases, with 5 bases between them. The CDR3 is made up of 11 amino acids. Here the CDR3 reads CASSNRETQYF. The CDR3 nucleotides read TGTGCCAGCAGTAATAGAGAGACCCAGTACTTC.

The chain joins TRBV30 to TRBJ2-5; D is perhaps TRBD1 (5 bases). Trimming removed 0 bases at V and 5 bases at J, with 16 bases between. The CDR3 contains 15 residues. Germline V gives CDR1 GTSNPN, CDR2 SVGIG (reference sequence). In nucleotides, the CDR3 is TGTGCCTGGAGTGTACATCAGGGTGCAGTGGAGACCCAGTACTTC. This translates into CAWSVHQGAVETQYF.

The rearrangement uses TRBV5-1 and TRBJ2-5; D is possibly TRBD2 (5 bases). Germline V gene lookup returns CDR1 SGHRS and CDR2 YFSETQ. The CDR3 has 14 amino acids. Trimming took 3 bases from V and 4 from J, leaving 13 bases between them. CDR3 sequence: CASSSYGMTETQYF. Written as DNA, the CDR3 is TGCGCCAGCAGCTCGTACGGGATGACAGAGACCCAGTACTTC.

The J gene is TRBJ1-5, the V gene TRBV27; TRBD1 matches 8 bases. The V gene's germline CDR1 is MNHEY and CDR2 SMNVEV (reference sequence). The CDR3 sequence is 14 residues long. V shed 2 bases and J 7 bases; nucleotides not matched to a gene: 4. The CDR3 reads CASSLAPGGQPQHF. The CDR3 nucleotides are TGTGCCAGCAGTTTAGCCCCAGGGGGCCAGCCCCAGCATTTT.

The chain joins TRBV30 to TRBJ2-7; 13 positions agree with TRBD2. Germline CDR1 GTSNPN, CDR2 SVGIG (reference sequence). This CDR3 has 18 amino acids. The ends lost 1 base at V and 0 bases at J; junction bases unmatched: 9. The CDR3 DNA follows: TGTGCCTGGAGTGGGGGGACTAGCGGGGTTATGAGCTCCTACGAGCAGTACTTC. It codes for CAWSGGTSGVMSSYEQYF.

This clone has only a few counts. This same CDR3 is encoded by further DNA sequences in the sample. J is TRBJ1-5 and V is TRBV30; D is unclear. The germline CDR1 and CDR2 sequences are GTSNPN and SVGIG (reference sequence). The germline V and J ends were trimmed by 2 bases and 5 bases, with 10 bases remaining between them. The CDR3 is 13 residues long. CDR3 DNA sequence: TGTGCCTGGAGTCGGAGGGATGATCAGCCCCAGCATTTT. It specifies CAWSRRDDQPQHF.

In its sample, this clone was seen a few times. The V gene is TRBV30, the J gene TRBJ1-1; TRBD1 matches 7 bases. The CDR3 is 12 amino acids. Germline CDR1 reads GTSNPN; CDR2 reads SVGIG (reference sequence). V was clipped by 2 bases and J by 7 bases; unmatched bases: 4. The CDR3 DNA sequence: TGTGCCTGGAGTCAATCAGGGGGTGAAGCTTTCTTT. Translated, it gives CAWSQSGGEAFF.